Below are 15 T cell receptor beta chains sequenced from a single sample in a study of blood T cell repertoires in COVID-19. The method was immunoSEQ multiplex PCR; TCRdb's version includes in-frame clones alone and lacks a portion of them. The sample lists fewer than 250,000 clones; around 89% were seen once. The material sequenced was peripheral blood. The receptors originated from a man aged 65 to 85 with acute or convalescent COVID-19.

The V and J genes are TRBV24-1 and TRBJ2-2; 8 nucleotides align to TRBD2. Looked up from germline, CDR1 is KGHDR and CDR2 is SFDVKD. This CDR3 is built from 18 residues. J was trimmed by 1 base and V by 2 bases; bases with no gene match: 8. Here the CDR3 DNA reads TGTGCCACCAGTGATTCCCTTACGGCGGGAGGGAACACCGGGGAGCTGTTTTTT. Translation gives CATSDSLTAGGNTGELFF.

This clone was seen a handful of times. The rearrangement uses TRBV4-3 and TRBJ2-7; TRBD2 is a possible D gene (5 bases). This CDR3 is built from 15 residues. The V gene lost 2 bases and the J gene lost 4 bases, with 15 bases spanning the gap. CDR1 LGHNA and CDR2 YSLEER come from the germline V gene. The CDR3 loop reads CASSQQLEGLYEQYF. The CDR3 region has the DNA TGCGCCAGCAGCCAACAACTAGAAGGGTTGTACGAGCAGTACTTC.

A remark on this clone: This sample includes further DNA sequences coding for the same CDR3. The chain links TRBV5-1 to TRBJ1-1; D is undetermined. Trimming took 2 bases from V and 1 from J, leaving 6 bases between them. CDR1 is SGHRS and CDR2 is YFSETQ in the germline V gene. The CDR3 has 13 amino acids. The CDR3 is CASSLAGNTEAFF. For the CDR3, the DNA is TGCGCCAGCAGCTTAGCGGGGAACACTGAAGCTTTCTTT.

This clone was seen just once. The J gene is TRBJ2-2, the V gene TRBV25-1; 9 bases map to TRBD2. Trimming at V came to 3 bases and at J to 8 bases, leaving 10 bases not matched to a gene. This CDR3 is 16 amino acids long. The V gene's germline CDR1 is MGHDK and CDR2 SYGVNS. CDR3 sequence: CASSEGVVSGRGELFF. In DNA form, the CDR3 reads TGTGCCAGCAGTGAGGGGGTTGTTAGCGGGAGAGGGGAGCTGTTTTTT.

V gene TRBV19 combines with J gene TRBJ1-2; D is unclear. The CDR3 runs to 13 residues. CDR1 LNHDA and CDR2 SQIVND come from the germline V gene (reference sequence). Deletions cut 3 bases from V and 4 bases from J, with 9 bases between. CDR3: CASSMEIRYGYTF. The CDR3 DNA follows: TGTGCCAGTAGTATGGAGATCCGCTATGGCTACACCTTC.

The chain is built from TRBV5-8 and TRBJ2-1; 9 bases agree with TRBD1. The junction had 9 bases not matched to a gene; V was cut back by 4 bases and J by 1 base. The CDR3 length is 17 residues. Per the germline V gene, CDR1 is SGHTS and CDR2 is YDEGEE. CDR3 DNA: TGTGCCAGCAGCCCACCTGCCGGGACAGGGTCCTACAATGAGCAGTTCTTC. Its protein is CASSPPAGTGSYNEQFF.

This clone has just a few counts. The V call is TRBV3-1 (or the pseudogene TRBV3-2), the J call TRBJ1-1; D uncertain. Germline CDR1 LGHDT, CDR2 YNNKEL (reference sequence). V lost 0 bases to trimming and J lost 1 base, with 6 bases between them. The CDR3 has 14 amino acids. CDR3 in amino acids: CASSQDWQNTEAFF. The CDR3 DNA reads TGTGCCAGCAGCCAAGATTGGCAGAACACTGAAGCTTTCTTT.

The chain combines TRBV10-3 with TRBJ1-2, with a tentative D call TRBD1 (5 bases). The CDR3 is 15 residues long. Germline values: CDR1 ENHRY, CDR2 SYGVKD. V lost 4 bases and J 2 bases, leaving 14 bases between the germline ends. The CDR3 nucleotides are TGTGCCATCAGTGGGGGGGACCGGTGGAACTATGGCTACACCTTC. Its translation: CAISGGDRWNYGYTF.

The rearrangement links TRBV27 to TRBJ1-2; D possibly corresponds to TRBD1 (6 bases). With 6 bases removed from V and 2 bases from J, the gap between germline ends came to 10 bases. CDR1 and CDR2 (germline): MNHEY, SMNVEV (reference sequence). CDR3 length: 13 residues. The DNA for the CDR3 is TGTGCCAGCAGAACGACAGGAAACTATGGCTACACCTTC. It encodes CASRTTGNYGYTF.

The CDR3 DNA is TGTGCCAGCAGCCAAGGTGGGACAGGGGGCGCGGGCTACACCTTC. Translating gives CASSQGGTGGAGYTF. The chain recombines TRBV4-2 with TRBJ1-2; 12 bases fit TRBD1. The V segment lost 1 base and the J segment 8 bases; nucleotides outside the gene matches: 5. The CDR3 is 15 residues long. Per the germline V gene, CDR1 is LGHNA and CDR2 is YNFKEQ.

The chain couples TRBV12-5 to TRBJ1-6, with D unresolved. Per the germline V gene, CDR1 is LGHNT and CDR2 is FRNRAP. Trimming cost V 2 bases and J 14 bases, with 10 bases left between them. CDR3 length equals 12 residues. For the CDR3, the DNA is TGTGCTAGTGGTTTGTCGCCGGAGGCCCTCCACTTT. It yields the protein CASGLSPEALHF.

The rearrangement joins TRBV2 to TRBJ2-1; 9 bases are a match to TRBD1. The CDR3 spans 15 residues. V trimming: 7 bases; J trimming: 4 bases; junction bases outside the gene matches: 8. Germline values: CDR1 SNHLY, CDR2 FYNNEI. CDR3 sequence: CASNPGQGRYNEQFF. The CDR3 DNA follows: TGTGCCAGCAATCCAGGACAGGGGCGTTACAATGAGCAGTTCTTC.

The J gene is TRBJ1-2, the V gene TRBV5-4; 8 nucleotides line up with TRBD1. Germline V lookup: CDR1 SGHNT, CDR2 YYREEE (reference sequence). V lost 0 bases and J lost 1; bases outside the gene matches: 2. The CDR3 loop spans 15 amino acids. CDR3 nucleotides: TGTGCCAGCAGCTTGGGGGGACAGGTTAACTATGGCTACACCTTC. Protein: CASSLGGQVNYGYTF.

J is TRBJ1-2 and V is TRBV5-6; TRBD1 agrees at 8 bases. The V and J ends lost 0 bases and 6 bases, in that order; junction bases with no gene match: 1. The germline V gene has CDR1 SGHDT and CDR2 YYEEEE. The CDR3 has 13 amino acids. This CDR3 is CASSLGQGNGYTF. The CDR3 nucleotides read TGTGCCAGCAGCTTGGGACAGGGGAATGGCTACACCTTC.

V usage is TRBV24-1 and J usage is TRBJ1-4; D possibly corresponds to TRBD1 (5 bases). Germline V gene data show CDR1 as KGHDR and CDR2 as SFDVKD. The V end lost 5 bases, the J end lost 7 bases, and 19 bases lay between the germline ends. The CDR3 loop spans 16 amino acids. The CDR3 protein is CATSGGGAAGGEKLFF. For the CDR3, the DNA is TGTGCCACCAGTGGGGGAGGGGCCGCCGGGGGTGAAAAACTGTTTTTT.